This T cell receptor (beta chain) was sequenced during a study of cytomegalovirus exposure and HLA in healthy donors. About the study: Later analysis reported that the 95 to 150 validation repertoires shared the platform of the approximately 670 first-cohort repertoires.

Here immunoSEQ multiplex PCR was the method, and the copy in TCRdb shows in-frame clones only, minus some. The repertoire consists of about 98,000 clones, with approximately 84% occurring once and the leading ten covering about 6%. The CDR3 spans 12 residues. Germline V gives CDR1 MDHEN, CDR2 SYDVKM. The V and J ends lost 3 bases and 2 bases respectively, with 5 bases between them. The chain couples TRBV28 to TRBJ2-7; unclear D gene. Material for sequencing was PBMCs. This sequence was found in a man aged 18 to 30 in good health and CMV-seropositive. The CDR3 DNA follows: TGTGCCAGCAGTTTTATCGCCTACGAGCAGTACTTC. The encoded protein is CASSFIAYEQYF.